The 19 T cell receptor beta chains in this list originate from one sample, sequenced in a study of blood T cells in healthy people across ages. Alongside a J-beta primer mix, a sample-barcoded 5' primer served in a second PCR lasting 7 to 11 cycles. Via MiXCR, TCRdb re-called the 5' RACE reads, giving one row per CDR3 protein. This table has some 930,000 distinct CDR3 sequences, approximately 32% appearing once. The sample was also linked to a second study, of T cells of mothers and their children.

The sample consisted of blood. The receptors here all came from a woman between 35 and 50 years old in good health.

In its sample, this clonotype was seen a few times. The chain uses TRBV18 and TRBJ2-7, with D possibly being TRBD1 or TRBD2 (5 bases each). Trimming cost V 3 bases and J 0 bases, with 18 bases left between them. CDR3 length equals 17 residues. Germline values: CDR1 KGHSH, CDR2 LQKENI. In DNA form, the CDR3 reads TGTGCCAGCTCACCCCAGGGTCCCCGGGGAAACTCCTACGAGCAGTACTTC. Encoded protein: CASSPQGPRGNSYEQYF.

The chain has TRBV20-1 and TRBJ1-2; D is unclear. The CDR3 loop spans 10 amino acids. Germline V gene lookup returns CDR1 DFQATT and CDR2 SNEGSKA (reference sequence). Trimming stripped 3 bases from V and 6 bases from J, with 5 bases between. CDR3 sequence reads: CSARYDGYTF. CDR3 sequence (DNA): TGCAGTGCTAGGTACGATGGCTACACCTTC.

CDR3 DNA sequence: TGCAGTGCTAGACAAACAGGGGGCCTTAATTCACCCCTCCACTTT. This sequence encodes CSARQTGGLNSPLHF. J is TRBJ1-6 and V is TRBV20-1; 9 bases match TRBD1. The CDR3 spans 15 residues. J lost 6 bases, V lost 2 bases, and 5 bases had no gene match. In germline, CDR1 is DFQATT, CDR2 SNEGSKA (reference sequence).

This chain connects TRBV18 to TRBJ1-1; D is undetermined. V was clipped by 1 base and J by 1 base, with 7 bases between them. This CDR3 has 14 amino acids. CDR1 is KGHSH and CDR2 is LQKENI in the germline V gene. CDR3 residues: CASSPQSENTEAFF. In nucleotides, the CDR3 is TGTGCCAGCTCACCACAATCCGAGAACACTGAAGCTTTCTTT.

This clonotype appeared a few times. V is TRBV11-2 and J is TRBJ2-5; D remains ambiguous. The CDR3 is made up of 14 amino acids. Trimming stripped 1 base from V and 3 bases from J, with 9 bases between. CDR1 is SGHAT, CDR2 FQNNGV, per germline. The CDR3 region has the DNA TGTGCCAGCAGCTTAGTTAATGGCAAAGAGACCCAGTACTTC. It is translated as CASSLVNGKETQYF.

The J gene is TRBJ1-4, the V gene TRBV3-1, with D unclear. This CDR3 is 18 amino acids long. Between the trimmed V and J ends, which lost 10 bases and 0 bases, there was a span of 24 bases. Germline V CDR1 and CDR2: LGHDT, YNNKEL (reference sequence). CDR3 DNA: TGTGCCACCTCCGACACCGATGCTGGGCTCGCAACTAATGAAAAACTGTTTTTT. Its translation is CATSDTDAGLATNEKLFF.

This clonotype has more than one count but fewer than ten. This chain's CDR3 is CSAQGSRGGTEAFF. The CDR3 DNA is TGCAGTGCCCAAGGGAGTCGGGGAGGCACTGAAGCTTTCTTT. The chain uses TRBV20-1 and TRBJ1-1; D is uncertain. This CDR3 spans 14 amino acids. Germline CDR1 reads DFQATT; CDR2 reads SNEGSKA (reference sequence). Trimming stripped 6 bases from V and 4 bases from J, with 18 bases between.

This clonotype was seen more than once but under ten times. This sequence joins TRBV7-9 and TRBJ2-7; TRBD1 matches 8 bases. There are 15 residues in the CDR3. J gave up 4 bases and V 1 base, and 6 bases lay outside the gene matches. Germline V CDR1 and CDR2: SEHNR, FQNEAQ (reference sequence). The CDR3 reads CASSLVPGQVYEQYF. The CDR3 region has the DNA TGTGCCAGCAGCTTAGTCCCGGGACAGGTTTACGAGCAGTACTTC.

J is TRBJ2-4 and V is TRBV6-2 or TRBV6-3; 7 bases agree with TRBD1. The junction had 10 bases not matched to a gene; V was cut back by 6 bases and J by 5 bases. Germline CDR1 MNHEY, CDR2 SVGEGT. The CDR3 is made up of 15 amino acids. The chain's CDR3 is CASSEGGGPQNIQYF. In nucleotides, the CDR3 is TGTGCCAGCAGCGAAGGGGGCGGCCCTCAAAACATTCAGTACTTC.

This clonotype was detected ten times or more. V is TRBV29-1 and J is TRBJ1-2; no definite D call. CDR1 SQVTM and CDR2 ANQGSEA come from the germline V gene. This CDR3 is built from 13 residues. With 4 bases removed from V and 3 bases from J, the gap between germline ends came to 12 bases. CDR3 protein: CSVAPGSYYGYTF. As DNA, the CDR3 is TGCAGCGTTGCCCCCGGCAGTTACTATGGCTACACCTTC.

The rearrangement uses TRBV9 and TRBJ1-6, with TRBD1 matching 8 bases. Looked up from germline, CDR1 is SGDLS and CDR2 is YYNGEE. The CDR3 covers 15 residues. V dropped 4 bases and J dropped 7; count of bases not matched to a gene: 7. The CDR3 coding sequence is TGTGCCAGCAGCTATGGGGCAGGGGGCAATTCACCCCTCCACTTT. As protein: CASSYGAGGNSPLHF.

V usage is TRBV9 and J usage is TRBJ1-2, with D possibly being TRBD1 (6 bases). V lost 0 bases and J 8 bases, leaving 14 bases between the germline ends. The germline CDR1 and CDR2 sequences are SGDLS and YYNGEE. The CDR3 spans 14 residues. The CDR3 is CASSVEDSTPGYTF. The CDR3 region has the DNA TGTGCCAGCAGCGTAGAGGACAGTACCCCGGGCTACACCTTC.

This clonotype has only a few counts. The V call is TRBV20-1, the J call TRBJ2-2, with D perhaps matching TRBD1 or TRBD2 (5 bases each). CDR3 size: 14 residues. Trimming stripped 0 bases from V and 4 bases from J, with 9 bases between. Germline V gene sequence: CDR1 DFQATT, CDR2 SNEGSKA (reference sequence). This chain's CDR3 is CSARDRDLTGELFF. CDR3 coding DNA: TGCAGTGCTAGAGATCGGGACCTCACCGGGGAGCTGTTTTTT.

This clonotype was counted many times. CDR3 in DNA: TGCAGCGTTTTTTCTCCGGCGCTGGGGGGAGAGCAGTACTTC. Residues: CSVFSPALGGEQYF. The chain recombines TRBV29-1 with TRBJ2-7; a weak D match, TRBD2 (6 bases). The CDR3 has 14 amino acids. From germline, CDR1 is SQVTM and CDR2 ANQGSEA. Trimming shortened V by 5 bases and J by 7 bases, and 21 bases separated the two germline ends.

This clonotype was counted between two and nine times. The chain carries TRBV20-1 and TRBJ2-3, with TRBD2 matching 12 bases. This CDR3 contains 12 residues. Germline CDR1 DFQATT, CDR2 SNEGSKA (reference sequence). V lost 8 bases to trimming and J lost 6 bases; unmatched junction nucleotides: 3. For the CDR3, the DNA is TGCAGTTTGCTAGCGGGGGGGGATACGCAGTATTTT. It yields the protein CSLLAGGDTQYF.

This clonotype was observed a handful of times. This may be a read error, as it is one base from a much larger clone. The CDR3 reads CTSSRQYQETQYF. DNA of the CDR3: TGCACCAGCAGCCGACAGTACCAAGAGACCCAGTACTTC. The V gene is TRBV4-3, the J gene TRBJ2-5; tentatively, D is TRBD1 (5 bases). CDR1 and CDR2 from the germline V gene are LGHNA and YSLEER. CDR3 length: 13 residues.

This sequence joins TRBV12-3 or TRBV12-4 and TRBJ2-7; 11 nucleotides agree with TRBD1. With V trimmed by 5 bases and J by 9 bases, 12 bases remained unmatched. The CDR3 loop spans 15 amino acids. The CDR3 DNA reads TGTGCCAGCAGTCTGACCGGGACAGGGGGAGGCGGGCAGTACTTC. It yields the protein CASSLTGTGGGGQYF.

The rearrangement links TRBV28 to TRBJ2-1; D ambiguous. The V gene's germline CDR1 is MDHEN and CDR2 SYDVKM. The CDR3 totals 14 residues. V lost 3 bases and J 2 bases, leaving 8 bases between the germline ends. The CDR3 region is CASSLVSAYNEQFF. For the CDR3, the DNA is TGTGCCAGCAGTTTGGTTTCGGCCTACAATGAGCAGTTCTTC.

This clonotype was counted at least ten times. The rearrangement uses TRBV5-6 and TRBJ2-7, with no clear D. This CDR3 comprises 14 residues. Trimming cost V 1 base and J 2 bases, with 10 bases left between them. CDR1 and CDR2 (germline): SGHDT, YYEEEE. CDR3 sequence: CASSLQDPPYEQYF. The CDR3 bases are TGTGCCAGCAGCTTGCAAGATCCGCCCTACGAGCAGTACTTC.